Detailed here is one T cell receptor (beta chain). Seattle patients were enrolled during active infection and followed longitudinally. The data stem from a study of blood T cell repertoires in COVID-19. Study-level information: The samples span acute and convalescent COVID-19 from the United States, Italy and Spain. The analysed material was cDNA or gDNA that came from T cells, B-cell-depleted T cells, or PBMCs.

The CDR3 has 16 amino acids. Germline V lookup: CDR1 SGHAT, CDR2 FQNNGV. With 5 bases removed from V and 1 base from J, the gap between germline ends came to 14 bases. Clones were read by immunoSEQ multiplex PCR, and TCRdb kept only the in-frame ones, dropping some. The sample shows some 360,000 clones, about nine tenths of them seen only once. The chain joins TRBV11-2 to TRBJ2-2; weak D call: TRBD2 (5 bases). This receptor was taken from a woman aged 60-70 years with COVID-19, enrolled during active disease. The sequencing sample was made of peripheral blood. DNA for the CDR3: TGTGCCAGCAGCCGATGGACGGGGTTGAACACCGGGGAGCTGTTTTTT. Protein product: CASSRWTGLNTGELFF.